Detailed here is one TCR beta chain. This entry belongs to a study of shared clonotypes between healthy human individuals. The assay used deep level. The data were produced by immunoSEQ multiplex PCR, yet TCRdb's version contains in-frame clones alone and is incomplete. The table lists roughly 590,000 clones, about 95% of them singletons, with 0.11% in the top ten. The V gene lost 0 bases and the J gene lost 7 bases, with 16 bases spanning the gap. Germline values: CDR1 SEHNR, CDR2 FQNEAQ (reference sequence). CDR3 length: 15 amino acids. Terminally differentiated effector memory CD45RA+ cells were left out of the naive CD8 fraction, which was CD45RO-negative and positively selected for CCR7. Healthy adults negative for HIV, lacking recent acute infections or vaccinations, served as donors.

The chain recombines TRBV7-9 with TRBJ2-7; D may match TRBD1 or TRBD2 (5 bases each). Source material: naive CD8+ T cells sorted from blood. The TCR originated in a woman aged 25 to 45 in good health. The CDR3 DNA sequence: TGTGCCAGCAGCTTAGCACTTGGGACGCGTACTGAGCAGTACTTC. Residues: CASSLALGTRTEQYF.